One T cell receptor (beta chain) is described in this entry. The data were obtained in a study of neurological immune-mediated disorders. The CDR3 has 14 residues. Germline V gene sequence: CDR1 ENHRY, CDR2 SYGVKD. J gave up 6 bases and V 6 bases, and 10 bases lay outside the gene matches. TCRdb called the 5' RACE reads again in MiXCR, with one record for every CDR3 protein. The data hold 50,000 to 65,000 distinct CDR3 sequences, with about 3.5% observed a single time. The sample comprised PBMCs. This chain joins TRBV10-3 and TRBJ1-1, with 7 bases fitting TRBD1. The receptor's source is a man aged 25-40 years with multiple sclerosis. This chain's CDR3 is CAIRPTGQASEAFF. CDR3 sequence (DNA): TGTGCCATCAGACCCACTGGACAGGCATCTGAAGCTTTCTTT.